What follows is one TCR beta chain and its context. What it binds is not known. The sample is drawn from a study of a mutant IDH1 vaccine in newly diagnosed glioma. Background on the study: Vaccination began 4-6 weeks post radiotherapy alone, or with temozolomide cycles. Those enrolled had earlier been treated with radiotherapy, temozolomide, or both, mostly both.

Time point specified: week 5, during vaccination. A 20-mer mutant IDH1 peptide at 300 ug was injected subcutaneously with topical imiquimod. The germline V gene encodes CDR1 SGDLS and CDR2 YYNGEE. The junction had 9 bases not matched to a gene; V was cut back by 3 bases and J by 0 bases. The CDR3 sequence is 19 residues long. Clones were sequenced by immunoSEQ multiplex PCR, and TCRdb holds only the in-frame ones, with some missing. The sample yields about 83,000 clones, about 91% seen once. Specimen: PBMCs, collected from a glioma patient whose treatment included an IDH1 peptide vaccine. This sequence originates from a woman aged 50 to 65 with glioma. The chain is built from TRBV9 and TRBJ2-1; 13 bases map to TRBD2. The CDR3 DNA reads as TGTGCCAGCAGCGACCGGACTAGCGGGAGCCATAGCTCCTACAATGAGCAGTTCTTC. Protein sequence: CASSDRTSGSHSSYNEQFF.